These 12 T cell receptor beta chains originate from one sample sequenced in a study of cytomegalovirus exposure and HLA in healthy donors. Amplification used 60 Vbeta primers and 13 Jbeta primers. TCRdb's table, derived via immunoSEQ multiplex PCR, lists solely in-frame clones and lacks some. The sample lists more than 95,000 clones, 50% to 70% occurring once. Sequencing was performed on PBMCs. Receptors originate from a middle-aged woman in good health and CMV-seropositive.

This clone has more than one count but fewer than ten. The chain is built from TRBV7-2 and TRBJ1-2; D is unresolved. Trimming shortened V by 5 bases and J by 3 bases, and 13 bases separated the two germline ends. Germline V CDR1 and CDR2: SGHTA, FQGNSA. The CDR3 spans 14 residues. Written as DNA, the CDR3 is TGTGCCAGCAGCCATCTTGGTGGAGACTATGGCTACACCTTC. As protein: CASSHLGGDYGYTF. The full variable domain, completed using reference TRBV7-2 and TRBJ1-2, is GAGVSQSPSNKVTEKGKDVELRCDPISGHTALYWYRQSLGQGLEFLIYFQGNSAPDKSGLPSDRFSAERTGGSVSTLTIQRTQQEDSAVYLCASSHLGGDYGYTFGSGTRLTVV.

The CDR3 coding sequence is TGCGCCAGCAGAGAAGGCGGGCTAGCCGGGGAGCTGTTTTTT. This translates into CASREGGLAGELFF. The V and J genes are TRBV4-3 and TRBJ2-2; D possibly corresponds to TRBD2 (5 bases). This CDR3 is 14 amino acids long. The V end lost 6 bases, the J end lost 6 bases, and 14 bases lay between the germline ends. CDR1 and CDR2 (germline): LGHNA, YSLEER.

V and J are TRBV28 and TRBJ2-5, with D unresolved. CDR1 is MDHEN, CDR2 SYDVKM, per germline. Trimming stripped 7 bases from V and 2 bases from J, with 8 bases between. The CDR3 runs 12 residues. The CDR3, as DNA: TGTGCCAGCACGCGGCTACAAGAGACCCAGTACTTC. Translated: CASTRLQETQYF.

This clone occurred a few times. The CDR3 sequence is CASSQDTGWGHRSYEQYF. The CDR3 DNA reads as TGTGCCAGCAGCCAAGATACGGGATGGGGGCACAGATCCTACGAGCAGTACTTC. The chain is built from TRBV14 and TRBJ2-7; possibly TRBD1 for D (6 bases). Germline-derived CDR1 and CDR2 are SGHDN and FVKESK. CDR3 size: 18 residues. V was cut by 0 bases and J by 1 base, with 19 bases left in between.

V usage is TRBV6-6 and J usage is TRBJ2-3, with TRBD2 matching over 13 bases. V was clipped by 5 bases and J by 6 bases; unmatched bases: 8. Germline CDR1 MNHNY, CDR2 SVGAGI (reference sequence). The CDR3 has 16 residues. The CDR3 region is CASSPRTSGSRDTQYF. CDR3 nucleotide sequence: TGTGCCAGCAGTCCCCGGACTAGCGGGAGTCGCGATACGCAGTATTTT.

The chain is built from TRBV4-3 and TRBJ2-1; D is undetermined. Per germline, CDR1 LGHNA and CDR2 YSLEER. Deletions cut 0 bases from V and 2 bases from J, with 8 bases between. This CDR3 is built from 15 residues. The CDR3 is CASSQESETYNEQFF. The CDR3 coding sequence is TGCGCCAGCAGCCAAGAGTCGGAGACCTACAATGAGCAGTTCTTC.

The chain couples TRBV9 to TRBJ1-4, with D possibly matching TRBD1 (6 bases). With 0 bases removed from V and 7 bases from J, the gap between germline ends came to 13 bases. The germline CDR1 and CDR2 sequences are SGDLS and YYNGEE. The CDR3 spans 15 residues. The CDR3 protein is CASSVEGTRGEKLFF. Here the CDR3 DNA reads TGTGCCAGCAGCGTAGAAGGCACCAGGGGTGAAAAACTGTTTTTT.

J is TRBJ2-4 and V is TRBV19; 8 nucleotides line up with TRBD1. Trimming cost V 5 bases and J 8 bases; bases outside gene matches: 5. The CDR3 has 13 residues. The germline gives CDR1 LNHDA, CDR2 SQIVND (reference sequence). CDR3 amino acids: CASSAGQGYIQYF. The CDR3 DNA follows: TGTGCCAGTAGTGCCGGACAGGGATACATTCAGTACTTC.

The chain recombines TRBV9 with TRBJ2-1, with 7 positions matching TRBD2. V was pared by 2 bases and J by 6 bases, with 8 bases of the junction left unmatched. The CDR3 is 15 amino acids. Germline assignment: CDR1 SGDLS and CDR2 YYNGEE. CDR3 nucleotides: TGTGCCAGCAGCGTTTGGGGGAGGGCGACCAATGAGCAGTTCTTC. This codes for CASSVWGRATNEQFF.

The chain links TRBV28 to TRBJ2-5, with D unresolved. This CDR3 region has 12 residues. Germline CDR1 MDHEN, CDR2 SYDVKM. Trimming stripped 5 bases from V and 7 bases from J, with 11 bases between. CDR3 loop: CASSRHPATQYF. Written as DNA, the CDR3 is TGTGCCAGCAGTAGACACCCAGCGACCCAGTACTTC.

V and J are TRBV10-1 and TRBJ1-3; TRBD1 agrees at 7 bases. Germline CDR1 is WNHNN and CDR2 is SYGVQD (reference sequence). CDR3 length: 14 residues. Trimming removed 10 bases from V and 0 bases from J; junction bases left unmatched: 6. The CDR3 sequence: CATRGGVSGNTIYF. The CDR3 DNA is TGCGCCACCAGGGGGGGGGTCTCTGGAAACACCATATATTTT.

This clone has only a few counts. V gene TRBV10-1 combines with J gene TRBJ2-4; the match to TRBD1 covers 9 bases. The trim removed 10 bases at V and 0 bases at J, leaving 10 bases unmatched. The CDR3 runs 16 residues. Germline V lookup: CDR1 WNHNN, CDR2 SYGVQD (reference sequence). The CDR3 DNA reads TGCGCCACGGACAGGGGCCGGGTTCCAGCCAAAAACATTCAGTACTTC. Translated: CATDRGRVPAKNIQYF.